These 29 T cell receptor beta chains were all obtained from the same sample, sequenced in a study of shared clonotypes between healthy human individuals. Naive CD8 cells, CD45RO-negative and positively selected for CCR7, excluded terminally differentiated effector memory CD45RA+ cells. The assay was immunoSEQ multiplex PCR, and TCRdb's table has in-frame clones only and misses some. The sample lists some 2 million clones, over 85% occurring once. The sequenced material came from naive CD8+ T cells sorted from blood. All receptors come from a man younger than 30 in good health.

The chain combines TRBV6-1 with TRBJ2-7; 7 bases map to TRBD1. This CDR3 is 15 amino acids long. Germline loops: CDR1 MNHNS, CDR2 SASEGT. After removal of 5 bases from V and 4 bases from J, the junction contained 11 bases not matched to a gene. Here the CDR3 reads CASSTDRNFRYEQYF. The CDR3 coding sequence is TGTGCCAGCAGTACGGACAGGAATTTCCGTTACGAGCAGTACTTC.

This clone showed up just a few times. CDR3 in amino acids: CASSPRTGTAYEQYF. DNA for the CDR3: TGTGCCAGTAGTCCACGGACAGGGACAGCCTACGAGCAGTACTTC. The V and J genes are TRBV19 and TRBJ2-7; 8 nucleotides agree with TRBD1. CDR3 length: 15 residues. Germline-derived CDR1 and CDR2 are LNHDA and SQIVND (reference sequence). With 5 bases clipped from V and 2 bases from J, the junction kept 8 bases outside the gene matches.

The sample holds a few counts of this clone. Other DNA sequences in this sample translate to the same CDR3. The V gene is TRBV7-9, the J gene TRBJ2-2, with D possibly TRBD1 on 5 matching bases. The CDR3 loop spans 14 amino acids. Trimming took 4 bases from V and 1 from J, leaving 7 bases between them. Germline V gene data show CDR1 as SEHNR and CDR2 as FQNEAQ (reference sequence). DNA of the CDR3: TGTGCCAGCAGCTCTGGACAGAACACCGGGGAGCTGTTTTTT. This translates into CASSSGQNTGELFF. Filled out from reference TRBV7-9 and TRBJ2-2, the complete variable domain reads DTGVSQNPRHKITKRGQNVTFRCDPISEHNRLYWYRQTLGQGPEFLTYFQNEAQLEKSRLLSDRFSAERPKGSFSTLEIQRTEQGDSAMYLCASSSGQNTGELFFGEGSRLTVL.

The chain is built from TRBV6-5 and TRBJ1-1; D not certain. Germline V lookup: CDR1 MNHEY, CDR2 SVGAGI. V dropped 2 bases and J dropped 3 bases, with 10 bases sitting between them. The CDR3 has 14 residues. Here the CDR3 DNA reads TGTGCCAGCAGTTACACAGCAAGCGACACTGAAGCTTTCTTT. Amino acids: CASSYTASDTEAFF.

The genes are TRBV28 and TRBJ1-2, with D unresolved. This CDR3 has 17 residues. Per the germline V gene, CDR1 is MDHEN and CDR2 is SYDVKM. Trimming took 2 bases from V and 3 from J, leaving 19 bases between them. The DNA for the CDR3 is TGTGCCAGCAGTTTAGAAGAGGAGAAGGTGGAAGACTATGGCTACACCTTC. Encoded protein: CASSLEEEKVEDYGYTF.

This rearrangement joins TRBV2 to TRBJ2-7, with no clear D. Trimming left V 6 bases short and J 0 bases short, with 18 bases between. This CDR3 comprises 16 residues. From germline, CDR1 is SNHLY and CDR2 FYNNEI. The CDR3 nucleotides read TGTGCCAGCAGCTCATCCCCGGCGCGGAGCTCCTACGAGCAGTACTTC. This codes for CASSSSPARSSYEQYF.

The chain employs TRBV10-1 and TRBJ2-2, with TRBD1 matching 11 bases. Looked up from germline, CDR1 is WNHNN and CDR2 is SYGVQD (reference sequence). The CDR3 is 15 residues long. J gave up 4 bases and V 5 bases, and 3 bases lay outside the gene matches. CDR3 sequence (DNA): TGCGCCAGCAGTCCCGGGACAGGGGGCACCGGGGAGCTGTTTTTT. It specifies CASSPGTGGTGELFF.

This sequence joins TRBV28 and TRBJ1-1; TRBD1 matches at 10 bases. J was trimmed by 4 bases and V by 6 bases; bases with no gene match: 8. Germline values: CDR1 MDHEN, CDR2 SYDVKM. The CDR3 covers 15 residues. Here the CDR3 reads CASRETGGVITEAFF. DNA for the CDR3: TGTGCCAGCAGAGAGACAGGGGGCGTCATCACTGAAGCTTTCTTT.

In the case of this clone: The sample contains more than one DNA sequence encoding this CDR3. The chain employs TRBV13 and TRBJ2-1; TRBD1 is a possible D gene (6 bases). The germline gives CDR1 PRHDT, CDR2 FYEKMQ (reference sequence). V shed 0 bases and J shed 6 bases, with 6 bases lying between them. CDR3 size: 13 residues. The CDR3 loop is CASSLGGGNEQFF. CDR3 nucleotide sequence: TGTGCCAGCAGCTTAGGAGGGGGCAATGAGCAGTTCTTC. Supplemented by reference TRBV13 and TRBJ2-1, the full variable domain reads AAGVIQSPRHLIKEKRETATLKCYPIPRHDTVYWYQQGPGQDPQFLISFYEKMQSDKGSIPDRFSAQQFSDYHSELNMSSLELGDSALYFCASSLGGGNEQFFGPGTRLTVL.

J is TRBJ2-7 and V is TRBV13, with 7 bases that match TRBD1. Germline V gives CDR1 PRHDT, CDR2 FYEKMQ (reference sequence). Germline trimming cut 3 bases from V and 3 bases from J; bases unmatched to any gene: 5. The length of the CDR3 is 14 residues. The CDR3 reads CASSFRDSLYEQYF. CDR3 bases: TGTGCCAGCAGCTTCCGGGACAGCCTCTACGAGCAGTACTTC. Full variable domain (outside the CDR3, taken from reference TRBV13 and TRBJ2-7): AAGVIQSPRHLIKEKRETATLKCYPIPRHDTVYWYQQGPGQDPQFLISFYEKMQSDKGSIPDRFSAQQFSDYHSELNMSSLELGDSALYFCASSFRDSLYEQYFGPGTRLTVT.

V and J are TRBV9 and TRBJ2-1; 13 positions agree with TRBD2. Germline V gene data show CDR1 as SGDLS and CDR2 as YYNGEE. The CDR3 loop spans 15 amino acids. J gave up 4 bases and V 3 bases, and 1 base lay outside the gene matches. The CDR3 bases are TGTGCCAGCAGCGCGACTAGCGGGAGGTACAATGAGCAGTTCTTC. Translation gives CASSATSGRYNEQFF.

The chain combines TRBV4-1 with TRBJ1-3; D is unresolved. V lost 0 bases to trimming and J lost 4 bases, with 7 bases between them. CDR1 MGHRA and CDR2 YSYEKL come from the germline V gene. This CDR3 spans 14 amino acids. CDR3 protein: CASSQERNGNTIYF. CDR3 DNA sequence: TGCGCCAGCAGCCAAGAACGAAACGGAAACACCATATATTTT.

V is TRBV9 and J is TRBJ2-7, with D perhaps TRBD1 or TRBD2 (5 bases each). Trimming pared 0 bases from V and 5 bases from J, leaving 12 bases between. CDR1 and CDR2 (germline): SGDLS, YYNGEE. CDR3 size: 14 residues. The CDR3 region is CASSVGDLGNEQYF. The CDR3 DNA reads TGTGCCAGCAGCGTAGGGGACCTAGGGAACGAGCAGTACTTC.

This chain connects TRBV28 to TRBJ1-1; no clear D. This CDR3 has 16 residues. V was clipped by 3 bases and J by 5 bases, with 19 bases between them. CDR1 and CDR2 (germline): MDHEN, SYDVKM. In DNA, the CDR3 is TGTGCCAGCAGTTTTGAATATACCAGTATAGCGACTGAAGCTTTCTTT. It codes for CASSFEYTSIATEAFF.

This chain links TRBV4-3 with TRBJ2-7, with 8 bases that match TRBD1. With V trimmed by 0 bases and J by 7 bases, 8 bases remained unmatched. The germline V gene has CDR1 LGHNA and CDR2 YSLEER. This CDR3 comprises 15 residues. This CDR3 reads CASSQDRQGAEEQYF. In DNA form, the CDR3 reads TGCGCCAGCAGCCAAGATAGGCAGGGGGCGGAGGAGCAGTACTTC.

The chain links TRBV7-6 to TRBJ2-2; D is perhaps TRBD1 (5 bases). Trimming left V 2 bases short and J 4 bases short, with 14 bases between. This CDR3 has 16 amino acids. The germline V gene has CDR1 SGHVS and CDR2 FNYEAQ. The chain's CDR3 is CASSLSQGWGTGELFF. DNA for the CDR3: TGTGCCAGCAGCTTATCCCAGGGTTGGGGCACCGGGGAGCTGTTTTTT.

The gene calls are TRBV7-6 and TRBJ1-3, with 7 bases aligning to TRBD1. The CDR3 totals 17 residues. Per the germline V gene, CDR1 is SGHVS and CDR2 is FNYEAQ. V gave up 1 base and J gave up 4 bases; unmatched junction bases: 10. The DNA of the CDR3 is TGTGCCAGCAGCTTAGATGAACAGGGGACGTCGGGAAACACCATATATTTT. Translated, it gives CASSLDEQGTSGNTIYF.

This rearrangement joins TRBV30 to TRBJ2-7; tentative D call: TRBD1 (6 bases). Germline lookup yields CDR1 GTSNPN and CDR2 SVGIG (reference sequence). V lost 3 bases and J 3 bases, leaving 12 bases between the germline ends. This CDR3 has 13 amino acids. In nucleotides, the CDR3 is TGTGCCTGGAGGTTACAGGGATTCTACGAGCAGTACTTC. Translating gives CAWRLQGFYEQYF.

The chain joins TRBV7-2 to TRBJ2-1; D gene ambiguous. V was clipped by 1 base and J by 8 bases, with 24 bases between them. The V gene's germline CDR1 is SGHTA and CDR2 FQGNSA. The length of the CDR3 is 18 residues. Here the CDR3 reads CASSLETRGLVLLHEQFF. The CDR3 DNA sequence: TGTGCCAGCAGCTTAGAGACAAGAGGTCTAGTCCTCCTGCATGAGCAGTTCTTC.

This rearrangement joins TRBV19 to TRBJ1-1; D call uncertain. Trimming shortened V by 7 bases and J by 3 bases, and 9 bases separated the two germline ends. Looked up from germline, CDR1 is LNHDA and CDR2 is SQIVND (reference sequence). This CDR3 spans 12 amino acids. The DNA for the CDR3 is TGTGCCAGTAAGGAAGGAGACACTGAAGCTTTCTTT. This codes for CASKEGDTEAFF.

The chain combines TRBV5-1 with TRBJ2-5, with D possibly matching TRBD2 (6 bases). Trimming stripped 4 bases from V and 8 bases from J, with 15 bases between. CDR1 is SGHRS, CDR2 YFSETQ, per germline. This CDR3 has 13 amino acids. DNA of the CDR3: TGCGCCAGCAGCATCCCTAGCGTTGGAACCCAGTACTTC. Protein sequence: CASSIPSVGTQYF.

The chain employs TRBV4-1 and TRBJ1-1, with TRBD1 matching over 8 bases. The CDR3 loop spans 13 amino acids. Germline lookup yields CDR1 MGHRA and CDR2 YSYEKL. V lost 2 bases, J lost 6 bases, and 2 bases stayed unmatched. CDR3 loop: CASSQQGAAEAFF. DNA of the CDR3: TGCGCCAGCAGCCAACAGGGGGCCGCTGAAGCTTTCTTT.

The V and J genes are TRBV10-1 and TRBJ2-7; D remains ambiguous. V was trimmed by 6 bases and J by 7 bases, leaving 13 bases between them. The CDR3 length is 12 residues. Germline assignment: CDR1 WNHNN and CDR2 SYGVQD (reference sequence). CDR3 nucleotide sequence: TGCGCCAGCAGGGATGGAGAAGGGGAGCAGTACTTC. It yields the protein CASRDGEGEQYF.

The V call is TRBV4-1, the J call TRBJ2-7, with D uncertain. Per germline, CDR1 MGHRA and CDR2 YSYEKL. V lost 0 bases to trimming and J lost 3 bases, with 9 bases between them. The CDR3 is made up of 14 amino acids. The CDR3 DNA follows: TGCGCCAGCAGCCAAGAGGTATCGGACTACGAGCAGTACTTC. Protein sequence: CASSQEVSDYEQYF.

The rearrangement links TRBV7-6 to TRBJ2-3, with 7 positions matching TRBD1. Germline CDR1 SGHVS, CDR2 FNYEAQ. This CDR3 comprises 12 residues. The trim removed 6 bases at V and 9 bases at J, leaving 6 bases unmatched. The DNA for the CDR3 is TGTGCCAGCAGTACTAAGACAGGGACGCAGTATTTT. Protein product: CASSTKTGTQYF.

The genes are TRBV7-9 and TRBJ1-6; tentative D call: TRBD1 (6 bases). Trimming shortened V by 5 bases and J by 0 bases, and 11 bases separated the two germline ends. This CDR3 has 16 amino acids. The germline V gene has CDR1 SEHNR and CDR2 FQNEAQ (reference sequence). DNA for the CDR3: TGTGCCAGCAGCCGGACAGACCTCTCCTATAATTCACCCCTCCACTTT. As protein: CASSRTDLSYNSPLHF.

The chain uses TRBV25-1 and TRBJ2-1; 8 bases map to TRBD2. Germline V gene sequence: CDR1 MGHDK, CDR2 SYGVNS. The trim removed 3 bases at V and 4 bases at J, leaving 5 bases unmatched. CDR3 length equals 15 residues. DNA of the CDR3: TGTGCCAGCAGTGATCGTGGGACTAGTTACAATGAGCAGTTCTTC. Protein: CASSDRGTSYNEQFF.

This sequence joins TRBV5-1 and TRBJ2-3, with 9 bases matching TRBD1. V gave up 3 bases and J gave up 6 bases; unmatched junction bases: 8. Germline values: CDR1 SGHRS, CDR2 YFSETQ. The CDR3 runs 15 residues. The CDR3 reads CASSSIDRGWDTQYF. CDR3 nucleotides: TGCGCCAGCAGCTCCATCGACAGGGGGTGGGATACGCAGTATTTT.

The V and J genes are TRBV7-2 and TRBJ2-7, with a weak D call TRBD2 (7 bases). V lost 5 bases to trimming and J lost 0 bases, with 17 bases between them. The germline V gene encodes CDR1 SGHTA and CDR2 FQGNSA. The CDR3 length is 16 residues. CDR3 nucleotide sequence: TGTGCCAGCAGCCTATTCGAGGGGGGGCTCTCCTACGAGCAGTACTTC. Translated, it gives CASSLFEGGLSYEQYF.